The 22 T cell receptor beta chains below all came from one sample that was sequenced in a study of regulatory T cells in long-lasting Graves disease. Researchers made TCR beta libraries by using iRepertoire HTBI primers and running Arm-PCR on CDR3 regions. TCRdb re-analysed the multiplex PCR reads in MiXCR, keeping a single row per CDR3 protein. This sample carries about 470,000 distinct CDR3 sequences, 20% to 25% of them seen once, and the ten largest clones take over 7.5%. Time point of the sample: persistent/refractory GD, antithyroid drugs over 5 years with positive TRAb. PBMC RNA served as the TCR library source. This material consisted of peripheral blood mononuclear cells (PBMCs), taken when the disease was refractory, from a patient treated with antithyroid drugs. The receptors come from a female donor with Graves disease.

The chain carries TRBV14 and TRBJ1-1, with unresolved D. There are 13 residues in the CDR3. Germline V gene data show CDR1 as SGHDN and CDR2 as FVKESK. The V gene lost 5 bases and the J gene lost 7 bases, with 14 bases spanning the gap. CDR3 nucleotides: TGTGCCAGCAGCTACTGGGGAACAAGTGAAGCTTTCTTT. As protein: CASSYWGTSEAFF.

This clonotype was recorded at least ten times. J is TRBJ1-5 and V is TRBV2; 7 positions agree with TRBD1. This CDR3 contains 15 residues. Trimming cost V 6 bases and J 0 bases; bases outside gene matches: 5. Germline assignment: CDR1 SNHLY and CDR2 FYNNEI. The CDR3 loop is CASRPGQYSNQPQHF. The CDR3 DNA reads TGTGCCAGCAGACCGGGACAGTATAGCAATCAGCCCCAGCATTTT.

The genes are TRBV13 and TRBJ2-7, with 9 bases identical to TRBD2. The germline CDR1 and CDR2 sequences are PRHDT and FYEKMQ (reference sequence). The CDR3 length is 16 residues. With 5 bases clipped from V and 4 bases from J, the junction kept 12 bases outside the gene matches. CDR3 protein: CASSTRIAGVGYEQYF. CDR3 bases: TGTGCCAGCAGCACCAGAATAGCGGGAGTAGGGTACGAGCAGTACTTC.

Many counts were recorded for this clonotype. The genes are TRBV2 and TRBJ2-5, with a possible D match to TRBD1 (6 bases). V gave up 8 bases and J gave up 6 bases, with 19 bases separating them. CDR1 is SNHLY and CDR2 is FYNNEI in the germline V gene. The CDR3 has 14 amino acids. The CDR3 protein is CASEGVGGLQTQYF. The CDR3 DNA follows: TGTGCCAGCGAGGGGGTAGGGGGTCTCCAGACCCAGTACTTC.

This clonotype occurred many times. J is TRBJ1-1 and V is TRBV30; weak D call: TRBD1 (6 bases). With 5 bases removed from V and 11 bases from J, the gap between germline ends came to 12 bases. The germline V gene encodes CDR1 GTSNPN and CDR2 SVGIG (reference sequence). The CDR3 consists of 10 residues. CDR3 nucleotides: TGTGCCTGGGGCAATAGGGGGGCTTTCTTT. It yields the protein CAWGNRGAFF.

This clonotype has more than one count but fewer than ten. The chain carries TRBV6-9 and TRBJ1-2; D gene uncertain. CDR1 and CDR2 from the germline V gene are MNHGY and SVAAGI. The V and J ends lost 4 bases and 5 bases respectively, with 23 bases between them. The CDR3 has 17 amino acids. CDR3 amino acids: CASSWKDPAQFGYGYTF. CDR3 coding DNA: TGTGCCAGCAGTTGGAAGGACCCAGCCCAATTCGGGTATGGCTACACCTTC.

V and J are TRBV19 and TRBJ2-5; 8 nucleotides match TRBD2. CDR1 and CDR2 (germline): LNHDA, SQIVND (reference sequence). V lost 6 bases and J lost 4; bases outside the gene matches: 10. The CDR3 has 15 residues. The CDR3 protein is CASRTSGTRGETQYF. The CDR3 DNA is TGTGCCAGTAGGACATCCGGGACTAGAGGAGAGACCCAGTACTTC.

At least ten counts were recorded for this clonotype. J is TRBJ2-6 and V is TRBV7-9; D remains ambiguous. Between the trimmed V and J ends, which lost 5 bases and 2 bases, there was a span of 16 bases. The CDR3 sequence is 17 residues long. Germline loops: CDR1 SEHNR, CDR2 FQNEAQ (reference sequence). The CDR3 region is CASSAETVIAGANVLTF. CDR3 in DNA: TGTGCCAGCAGCGCTGAGACTGTTATTGCTGGGGCCAACGTCCTGACTTTC.

This clonotype has a count of ten or more. The chain links TRBV29-1 to TRBJ2-7; 11 positions match TRBD2. Germline assignment: CDR1 SQVTM and CDR2 ANQGSEA. This CDR3 comprises 14 residues. The V and J ends lost 7 bases and 0 bases, in that order; junction bases with no gene match: 5. For the CDR3, the DNA is TGCAGCGCAGCGGGACTAGCGGACTCCTACGAGCAGTACTTC. Its translation: CSAAGLADSYEQYF.

This clonotype was recorded a few times. The chain carries TRBV7-9 and TRBJ2-5; 10 bases align to TRBD1. The CDR3 consists of 15 residues. V trimming: 5 bases; J trimming: 2 bases; junction bases outside the gene matches: 5. Germline CDR1 and CDR2: SEHNR and FQNEAQ (reference sequence). In DNA, the CDR3 is TGTGCCAGCAGCCGCGGACAGGGGGGTCAAGAGACCCAGTACTTC. Translating it yields CASSRGQGGQETQYF.

This clonotype was seen repeatedly, ten times or more. The chain is built from TRBV27 and TRBJ1-4; D remains unclear. Germline values: CDR1 MNHEY, CDR2 SMNVEV (reference sequence). Between the trimmed V and J ends, which lost 4 bases and 0 bases, there was a span of 18 bases. The CDR3 runs 18 residues. As DNA, the CDR3 is TGTGCCAGCAGTTCTCGACCCCCTGACGGCGCAACTAATGAAAAACTGTTTTTT. This gives the protein CASSSRPPDGATNEKLFF.

The V call is TRBV15, the J call TRBJ1-5; unclear D gene. The ends were cut back, 2 bases at V and 0 bases at J, with 8 bases in the middle. This CDR3 is built from 15 residues. CDR1 is LNHNV and CDR2 is YYDKDF in the germline V gene (reference sequence). The CDR3 loop is CATSRYDDSNQPQHF. Written as DNA, the CDR3 is TGTGCCACCAGCAGATACGACGATAGCAATCAGCCCCAGCATTTT. The full variable domain, in which reference TRBV15 and TRBJ1-5 provide the parts outside the CDR3, is DAMVIQNPRYQVTQFGKPVTLSCSQTLNHNVMYWYQQKSSQAPKLLFHYYDKDFNNEADTPDNFQSRRPNTSFCFLDIRSPGLGDTAMYLCATSRYDDSNQPQHFGDGTRLSIL.

This chain joins TRBV7-9 and TRBJ1-1; TRBD1 agrees at 7 bases. The CDR3 length is 15 residues. After removal of 1 base from V and 7 bases from J, the junction contained 9 bases not matched to a gene. Per the germline V gene, CDR1 is SEHNR and CDR2 is FQNEAQ (reference sequence). CDR3 amino acids: CASSLGQGQQIEAFF. CDR3 nucleotides: TGTGCCAGCAGCTTAGGGCAGGGACAGCAGATTGAAGCTTTCTTT. Drawing the rest from reference TRBV7-9 and TRBJ1-1, the complete variable domain is DTGVSQNPRHKITKRGQNVTFRCDPISEHNRLYWYRQTLGQGPEFLTYFQNEAQLEKSRLLSDRFSAERPKGSFSTLEIQRTEQGDSAMYLCASSLGQGQQIEAFFGQGTRLTVV.

This clonotype has ten or more counts. The V call is TRBV30, the J call TRBJ2-7; D not resolved. V lost 0 bases and J 6 bases, leaving 15 bases between the germline ends. Germline values: CDR1 GTSNPN, CDR2 SVGIG (reference sequence). This CDR3 has 14 amino acids. In DNA, the CDR3 is TGTGCCTGGAGTGTACTCGTCCGACGCGGCGAGCAGTACTTC. Translated: CAWSVLVRRGEQYF.

This clonotype was counted at least ten times. The rearrangement uses TRBV28 and TRBJ1-1; D perhaps matches TRBD1 (5 bases). The CDR3 covers 13 residues. Trimming left V 3 bases short and J 5 bases short, with 10 bases between. Germline CDR1 is MDHEN and CDR2 is SYDVKM. This CDR3 is CASSFGAGTEAFF. The CDR3 DNA reads as TGTGCCAGCAGTTTTGGGGCAGGGACTGAAGCTTTCTTT. Full variable domain (outside the CDR3, taken from reference TRBV28 and TRBJ1-1): DVKVTQSSRYLVKRTGEKVFLECVQDMDHENMFWYRQDPGLGLRLIYFSYDVKMKEKGDIPEGYSVSREKKERFSLILESASTNQTSMYLCASSFGAGTEAFFGQGTRLTVV.

This clonotype was seen only a few times. This sequence joins TRBV19 and TRBJ1-5, with a tentative D call TRBD1 (5 bases). Trimming removed 6 bases from V and 5 bases from J, with 11 bases in between. Per germline, CDR1 LNHDA and CDR2 SQIVND (reference sequence). This CDR3 comprises 13 residues. CDR3 in amino acids: CASSRDVYQPQHF. As DNA, the CDR3 is TGTGCCAGTAGCCGGGACGTTTATCAGCCCCAGCATTTT.

This clonotype was found many times. CDR3 loop: CASSSGGTGEQYF. CDR3 bases: TGTGCCAGCAGTTCCGGGGGTACTGGCGAGCAGTACTTC. This sequence joins TRBV28 and TRBJ2-7; D perhaps matches TRBD2 (6 bases). Germline CDR1 and CDR2: MDHEN and SYDVKM. CDR3 length equals 13 residues. Trimming took 4 bases from V and 6 from J, leaving 13 bases between them.

The chain uses TRBV7-2 and TRBJ2-1, with a weak D call TRBD2 (5 bases). CDR3 length equals 12 residues. The germline V gene encodes CDR1 SGHTA and CDR2 FQGNSA. The V end lost 6 bases, the J end lost 9 bases, and 12 bases lay between the germline ends. The CDR3, as DNA: TGTGCCAGCAGGACCCCCGCGGGTGAGCAGTTCTTC. Its translation is CASRTPAGEQFF.

The chain is built from TRBV20-1 and TRBJ1-5; 9 bases are shared with TRBD1. There are 15 residues in the CDR3. CDR1 is DFQATT, CDR2 SNEGSKA, per germline (reference sequence). Germline trimming cut 6 bases from V and 6 bases from J; bases unmatched to any gene: 12. The CDR3 coding sequence is TGCAGTGCCAATACAGGGGGCGTTTTAGGTCAGCCCCAGCATTTT. Its protein is CSANTGGVLGQPQHF.

This clonotype was found a few times. The chain couples TRBV20-1 to TRBJ1-3; D gene unclear. CDR1 and CDR2 from the germline V gene are DFQATT and SNEGSKA (reference sequence). The CDR3 is made up of 12 amino acids. V was clipped by 5 bases and J by 2 bases, with 7 bases between them. CDR3 amino acids: CSASAPGNTIYF. The CDR3 DNA is TGCAGTGCTTCCGCCCCTGGAAACACCATATATTTT.

This clonotype was detected ten times or more. J is TRBJ2-7 and V is TRBV6-2 or TRBV6-3; weak D call: TRBD1 (6 bases). Germline-derived CDR1 and CDR2 are MNHEY and SVGEGT. V was clipped by 0 bases and J by 5 bases, with 14 bases between them. The CDR3 runs to 15 residues. The CDR3 DNA follows: TGTGCCAGCAGTTACTCCGGGACAAGTCCTAACGAGCAGTACTTC. This codes for CASSYSGTSPNEQYF.

This clonotype was observed at least ten times. V is TRBV6-5 and J is TRBJ1-2; D is uncertain. The CDR3 covers 15 residues. The V gene lost 2 bases and the J gene lost 0 bases, with 10 bases spanning the gap. Germline CDR1 MNHEY, CDR2 SVGAGI. For the CDR3, the DNA is TGTGCCAGCAGTTACGAAGTCCCGACTAACTATGGCTACACCTTC. Amino acids: CASSYEVPTNYGYTF.